This T cell receptor (beta chain) was found in a study of OX40 agonist ivuxolimab in advanced cancers. Study conclusions and caveats: The study did not work out the antigen specificity of the expanded peripheral T cells. On average, a greater number of expanded clones characterised CD8+ T cells relative to CD4+. Normalized T-cell clonal expansion was also low in a subset of nonresponders.

V was shortened by 3 bases and J by 10 bases, with 10 bases between the two germline ends. Germline CDR1 reads MNHEY; CDR2 reads SMNVEV (reference sequence). The CDR3 length is 12 residues. Sequenced by immunoSEQ multiplex PCR; TCRdb stores in-frame clones only, minus some. The table has tens of thousands of clones, around 89% seen once. In its sample, this clone was seen a few times. No antigen is known for it. The source is an adult with an advanced solid tumor such as melanoma, head and neck, liver or kidney cancer. The chain employs TRBV27 and TRBJ2-1; D ambiguous. Sample: CD4+ or CD8+ T cells sorted from blood, taken in a trial of the OX40 agonist ivuxolimab. CDR3 residues: CASSFTGLEQFF. The CDR3 region has the DNA TGTGCCAGCAGTTTTACGGGTTTGGAGCAGTTCTTC.